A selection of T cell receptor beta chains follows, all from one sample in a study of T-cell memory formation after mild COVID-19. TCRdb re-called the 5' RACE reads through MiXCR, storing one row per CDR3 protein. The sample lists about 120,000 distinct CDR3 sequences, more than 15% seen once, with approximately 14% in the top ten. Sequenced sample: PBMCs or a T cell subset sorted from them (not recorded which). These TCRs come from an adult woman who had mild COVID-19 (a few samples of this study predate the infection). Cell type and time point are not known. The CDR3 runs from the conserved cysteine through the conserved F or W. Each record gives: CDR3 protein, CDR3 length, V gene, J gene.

CASSQDPGRTETQYF	15	TRBV3-1	TRBJ2-5
CASSALAGGNTGELFF	16	TRBV25-1	TRBJ2-2
CASSLAGLAGGAADTQYF	18	TRBV7-9	TRBJ2-3
CASRRDGRYEQYF	13	TRBV5-1	TRBJ2-7
CASSQEGLLTEAFF	14	TRBV4-3	TRBJ1-1
CATSSWGDTEAFF	13	TRBV15	TRBJ1-1
CASSALGEDTQYF	13	TRBV7-3	TRBJ2-3
CASSRETGHGTEAFF	15	TRBV4-1	TRBJ1-1
CASSYGGGINNQPQHF	16	TRBV6-5	TRBJ1-5
CASTRQATETDTQYF	15	TRBV12-3/TRBV12-4	TRBJ2-3
CASSLAPSGSDEQYF	15	TRBV7-9	TRBJ2-7
CASSQQGALGTDTQYF	16	TRBV9	TRBJ2-3
CASSTRTSGGPQETQYF	17	TRBV5-1	TRBJ2-5
CATSSRTGEEQYF	13	TRBV15	TRBJ2-7
CSVGARLYNEQFF	13	TRBV29-1	TRBJ2-1
CASTVNPGARSEQYF	15	TRBV7-6	TRBJ2-7
CASSGLAKTQYF	12	TRBV12-3/TRBV12-4	TRBJ2-5
CASSSGLGGRGEQYF	15	TRBV7-2	TRBJ2-7
CSAPQYKNSYEQYF	14	TRBV20-1	TRBJ2-7
CASSSRGPYEQYF	13	TRBV6-5	TRBJ2-7
CASSRGGAGEKLFF	14	TRBV5-6	TRBJ1-4
CASSPSLSTDTQYF	14	TRBV12-3/TRBV12-4	TRBJ2-3
CASRQIPPLYNEQFF	15	TRBV6-1	TRBJ2-1
CASRGPTFSGANVLTF	16	TRBV7-9	TRBJ2-6
CASNLDRVGPYEQYF	15	TRBV5-5	TRBJ2-7
CASSLEASGSYNEQFF	16	TRBV7-2	TRBJ2-1
CSAPDRGPEAFF	12	TRBV20-1	TRBJ1-1
CASSYQSQGFGVGDTQYF	18	TRBV6-5	TRBJ2-3
CASSTWTGSSYEQYF	15	TRBV5-1	TRBJ2-7
CSAGRPGGLNEQYF	14	TRBV20-1	TRBJ2-7
CASSQGSGTNEQYF	14	TRBV3-1	TRBJ2-7
CATEGLRNEQFF	12	TRBV15	TRBJ2-1
CATSDPRGDTQYF	13	TRBV24-1	TRBJ2-3